Below are 3 T cell receptor beta chains sequenced from a single sample in a study of PD-L1 blockade in urothelial cancer (dated by TCRdb to between 2016 and 2019). The library relied on the immunoSEQ multiplex PCR assay. TCRdb re-hosts the immuneACCESS table, in-frame sequences only. Its copies lack some clones; in the studies checked, an unresolved V gene accounts for under half of them, and the cause for the rest is not known. This sample gives about 32,000 clones in total; 84% of them show up just once. Of the sample, roughly 33% is held by the ten largest clones. The sample consisted of PBMCs, taken around atezolizumab (anti-PD-L1) treatment. These receptor sequences come from a man in his 60s with urothelial cancer.

The chain links TRBV10-3 to TRBJ2-1, with 9 bases identical to TRBD1. Germline assignment: CDR1 ENHRY and CDR2 SYGVKD. Trimming took 11 bases from V and 4 from J; bases not matched to a gene: 9. The CDR3 loop spans 14 amino acids. Written as DNA, the CDR3 is TGTGCCGCGTCCGGGACAGGGCCATACAATGAGCAGTTCTTC. Protein product: CAASGTGPYNEQFF.

The gene calls are TRBV19 and TRBJ1-2, with D possibly TRBD1 on 6 matching bases. Germline values: CDR1 LNHDA, CDR2 SQIVND (reference sequence). Between the trimmed V and J ends, which lost 3 bases and 2 bases, there was a span of 10 bases. CDR3 length: 14 residues. The CDR3 protein is CASSMGHTNYGYTF. The CDR3 bases are TGTGCCAGTAGTATGGGACACACCAACTATGGCTACACCTTC.

The V gene is TRBV7-8, the J gene TRBJ2-5; D may be TRBD1 (5 bases). Germline V gene data show CDR1 as SGHVS and CDR2 as FQNEAQ. This CDR3 contains 16 residues. Trimming left V 0 bases short and J 5 bases short, with 16 bases between. Here the CDR3 reads CASSLAGPWERETQYF. CDR3 DNA sequence: TGTGCCAGCAGCTTAGCGGGGCCTTGGGAAAGGGAGACCCAGTACTTC.